These T cell receptor beta chains were read from a single sample in a study of blood T cell repertoires in COVID-19. The method was immunoSEQ multiplex PCR; TCRdb's version includes in-frame clones alone and lacks a portion of them. The table lists about 380,000 clones, about 90% of them singletons, with under 3% in the top ten. The sample taken for sequencing was PBMCs or T cells enriched from blood (not recorded which). The origin of the receptors is a woman in her twenties or thirties who had recovered from COVID-19. Both conserved end residues are part of each CDR3. A D gene is named only where the DNA matches it firmly. Clone sizes are given selectively: once, few, many, or a class where the clone is expanded.

TRBJ2-5 | TRBV6-6 | TRBD1 | - | TGTGCCAGCAGTTGGGACAGGCAAGAGACCCAGTACTTC | CASSWDRQETQYF
TRBJ2-1 | TRBV18 | TRBD2 | - | TGTGCCAGCTCACCACTTGGGACTAGCGTGCGTGAGCAGTTCTTC | CASSPLGTSVREQFF
TRBJ2-2 | TRBV7-2 | TRBD2 | - | TGTGCCAGCAGCCTAGGGACTAGCGGGAACACCGGGGAGCTGTTTTTT | CASSLGTSGNTGELFF
TRBJ1-4 | TRBV19 | - | few | TGTGCCAGTAGAAATCTCGGACAGTTAAATGAAAAACTGTTTTTT | CASRNLGQLNEKLFF
TRBJ1-6 | TRBV4-1 | TRBD1 | few | TGCGCCAGCAGCCGAGGACAGGGAAATTCACCCCTCCACTTT | CASSRGQGNSPLHF
TRBJ2-1 | TRBV7-3 | - | - | TGTGCCAGCAGCTTAGGTCCTCCAGGGGTTGGCAATGAGCAGTTCTTC | CASSLGPPGVGNEQFF
TRBJ1-1 | TRBV5-1 | - | - | TGCGCCAGCAGCTACAGGACAGTGAACACTGAAGCTTTCTTT | CASSYRTVNTEAFF
TRBJ2-3 | TRBV27 | TRBD2 | - | TGTGCCAGCAGTCCGGGGACTAGCGGGGGGACAGATACGCAGTATTTT | CASSPGTSGGTDTQYF
TRBJ1-6 | TRBV2 | - | few | TGTGCCAGCAGTGAAGCACGTGGGCGTTCACCCCTCCACTTT | CASSEARGRSPLHF
TRBJ1-4 | TRBV5-4 | TRBD1 | - | TGTGCCAGCAGCGAAAACAGGGGGCTTAATGAAAAACTGTTTTTT | CASSENRGLNEKLFF
TRBJ2-7 | TRBV28 | - | - | TGTGCCAGCAGTTTAGGAGGGACCTACTCCTACGAGCAGTACTTC | CASSLGGTYSYEQYF
TRBJ1-2 | TRBV7-2 | - | - | TGTGCCAGCAGCTTAGGGCAGGGGACACCTAACTATGGCTACACCTTC | CASSLGQGTPNYGYTF
TRBJ2-7 | TRBV6-5 | TRBD2 | few | TGTGCCAGCAGCCTGGTGAGCGGGAGATGGTACGAGCAGTACTTC | CASSLVSGRWYEQYF
TRBJ2-2 | TRBV14 | TRBD2 | once | TGTGCCAGCAGCCTCCTGGCCTCAGCGGGAGGACTTACCGGGGAGCTGTTTTTT | CASSLLASAGGLTGELFF
TRBJ1-1 | TRBV19 | - | - | TGTGCCAGTCGCGGGGGGAACACTGAAGCTTTCTTT | CASRGGNTEAFF
TRBJ1-1 | TRBV25-1 | - | - | TGTGCCAGCAGTCCCCATACAGGGATAAGTTTTCAGACTGAAGCTTTCTTT | CASSPHTGISFQTEAFF
TRBJ2-7 | TRBV7-9 | - | - | TGTGCCAGCAGCCCCCGGCGCGGAGTCTCAATTTACGAGCAGTACTTC | CASSPRRGVSIYEQYF
TRBJ1-2 | TRBV28 | - | - | TGTGCCAGCAGAGGTCAGGGAAGCTACACCTTC | CASRGQGSYTF
TRBJ1-1 | TRBV5-1 | TRBD1 | - | TGCGCCAGCAGCTTCGCCGGGACAGACAGCACTGAAGCTTTCTTT | CASSFAGTDSTEAFF
TRBJ2-3 | TRBV5-4 | TRBD1 | - | TGTGCCAGCAGCTTGGGGGACAGGGGTACAGATACGCAGTATTTT | CASSLGDRGTDTQYF
TRBJ1-6 | TRBV4-1 | TRBD1 | - | TGCGCCAGCAGCCACGTGGACAGGGATAATTCACCCCTCCACTTT | CASSHVDRDNSPLHF
TRBJ1-4 | TRBV6-1 | - | - | TGTGCCAGCAGTGAAGGTTACGGGGTCACTAATGAAAAACTGTTTTTT | CASSEGYGVTNEKLFF
TRBJ2-3 | TRBV9 | - | - | TGTGCCAGCAGCGTAAATCCGGGATCCACAGATACGCAGTATTTT | CASSVNPGSTDTQYF
TRBJ2-7 | TRBV13 | - | - | TGTGCCAGCAGCCGATTATCAAGCTATCCCTCCTACGAGCAGTACTTC | CASSRLSSYPSYEQYF
TRBJ2-5 | TRBV18 | - | - | TGTGCCAGCTCGAGGGCTAGCCTAGAGACCCAGTACTTC | CASSRASLETQYF
TRBJ1-1 | TRBV6-5 | TRBD1 | few | TGTGCCAGCAGCCGGGACAGGGGGACTTTGGAAGCTTTCTTT | CASSRDRGTLEAFF
TRBJ2-5 | TRBV7-9 | TRBD2 | - | TGTGCCAGCAGCTTACGGGCTAGCGGAGAGACCCAGTACTTC | CASSLRASGETQYF
TRBJ2-3 | TRBV6-6 | - | - | TGTGCCACCCTCATAGGGGGAGCCCCCCAGACGCAGTATTTT | CATLIGGAPQTQYF
TRBJ1-2 | TRBV10-3 | TRBD1 | - | TGTGCCATCAGTGATAGGACAGGGAACCCGGGTGGCTACACCTTC | CAISDRTGNPGGYTF
TRBJ2-7 | TRBV28 | - | - | TGTGCCAGCAGTTTACCCCCCAGTTGGAGCTCCTACGAGCAGTACTTC | CASSLPPSWSSYEQYF
TRBJ2-3 | TRBV3-1/TRBV3-2 | - | once | TGTGCCAGCAGCCCATTGGGGGCGCGTGATACGCAGTATTTT | CASSPLGARDTQYF
TRBJ2-5 | TRBV30 | TRBD2 | - | TGTGCCTGGAGTGTACCCGGGAGGCGAGAGACCCAGTACTTC | CAWSVPGRRETQYF
TRBJ1-4 | TRBV25-1 | - | - | TGTGCCAGCAGTGATCCCGTACGGAGTGAAAAACTGTTTTTT | CASSDPVRSEKLFF
TRBJ2-2 | TRBV27 | - | - | TGTGCCAGCAGACCCGGGAACACCGGGGAGCTGTTTTTT | CASRPGNTGELFF
TRBJ1-2 | TRBV2 | - | - | TGTGCCAGCAGTGAATCCGGGGTCAACTATGGCTACACCTTC | CASSESGVNYGYTF
TRBJ1-1 | TRBV2 | TRBD1 | once | TGTGCCAGCAGTGCAGGGGGAAACACTGAAGCTTTCTTT | CASSAGGNTEAFF
TRBJ2-7 | TRBV7-8 | - | - | TGTGCCAGCTGCGGAAGGGGCGGGGACTACGAGCAGTACTTC | CASCGRGGDYEQYF
TRBJ2-1 | TRBV27 | TRBD2 | - | TGTGCCAGCAGTTTCCTAGCGGGAGGGGGCAATGAGCAGTTCTTC | CASSFLAGGGNEQFF
TRBJ2-7 | TRBV18 | TRBD1 | - | TGTGCCAGCTCACCCCAGGGGGCCGGAGCTTCCTACGAGCAGTACTTC | CASSPQGAGASYEQYF
TRBJ2-7 | TRBV7-2 | - | - | TGTGCCAGCAGCTCGAGACAGGATCGGGAGCAGTACTTC | CASSSRQDREQYF
TRBJ1-5 | TRBV28 | TRBD1 | - | TGTGCCAGCAGTTTTCAGACAGGGCTCCATCAGCCCCAGCATTTT | CASSFQTGLHQPQHF
TRBJ2-1 | TRBV5-1 | TRBD2 | few | TGCGCCAGCAGCAAGACTAGCGGGAGGGCCGCGGGCAATGAGCAGTTCTTC | CASSKTSGRAAGNEQFF
TRBJ2-7 | TRBV3-1/TRBV3-2 | - | - | TGTGCCAGCAGCCAGGGGGGCTACGAGCAGTACTTC | CASSQGGYEQYF
TRBJ2-1 | TRBV27 | - | - | TGTGCCAGCAGTTGGCAGGGGCGCTATGAGCAGTTCTTC | CASSWQGRYEQFF
TRBJ2-2 | TRBV15 | - | - | TGTGCCACCAGCGGGGGGACAGTCCGAAACACCGGGGAGCTGTTTTTT | CATSGGTVRNTGELFF